This T cell receptor beta chain was sequenced during a study of T cell clusters in autoimmune cytopenias. TRB was amplified from roughly 250 ng of peripheral blood genomic DNA per sample. Frequency places this clonotype as medium-sized. The germline V gene has CDR1 ENHRY and CDR2 SYGVKD. CDR3 length equals 16 residues. TRB was amplified by touch-down multiplex PCR, primer pools A and B combined. TCRdb reprocessed the multiplex PCR reads, with one entry per CDR3 protein and no DNA. This sample's table reports some 7,700 distinct CDR3 sequences. Material for sequencing was peripheral blood. V gene TRBV10-3 combines with J gene TRBJ1-1; with no DNA, the TCRdb D assignment of TRBD1 cannot be verified. The sequence derives from a human donor with an autoimmune cytopenia or autoimmune hepatitis (not recorded which). The chain's CDR3 is CAISDPGGGEETEAFF.